This is a list of T cell receptor beta chains from one sample in a study of CDR3 diversity in severe acne. TCRdb analysed the PCR reads with MiXCR anew, one entry per CDR3 protein. The profile shows more than 80,000 distinct CDR3 sequences, around 54% of them singletons. The specimen sequenced was blood. Receptors were obtained from a male donor with severe acne vulgaris. Each CDR3 is given with its conserved first and last residue. Each record gives: clone size, J gene, V gene, CDR3 length, D gene, CDR3 DNA, CDR3 protein. A D gene is named only where the DNA matches it firmly. Not every row has a clone size; where given, it reads once, few, many or a size class.

size: -; J: TRBJ2-7; V: TRBV6-4; length: 14; D: TRBD2; DNA: TGTGCCAGCGGTGAGCGGGAGGGCTCCTACGAGCAGTGCTTC; CDR3: CASGEREGSYEQCF
size: -; J: TRBJ2-7; V: TRBV29-1; length: 13; D: -; DNA: TGCAGCGTTGACGGACTGGGCACCGGGGAGCTGTACTTC; CDR3: CSVDGLGTGELYF
size: medium-sized; J: TRBJ2-1; V: TRBV20-1; length: 14; D: TRBD1; DNA: TGCAGTGCTTCATTGGACAGGGATTACAATGAGCAGTTCTTC; CDR3: CSASLDRDYNEQFF
size: -; J: TRBJ2-5; V: TRBV15; length: 13; D: -; DNA: TGTGCCACCAGCGAGAGCCTAAGCAAGACCCAGTACTTC; CDR3: CATSESLSKTQYF
size: many; J: TRBJ1-2; V: TRBV20-1; length: 14; D: -; DNA: TGCAGTGCTAGAGATCCAGACATGGGCTATGGCTACACCTTC; CDR3: CSARDPDMGYGYTF
size: -; J: TRBJ2-5; V: TRBV9; length: 15; D: -; DNA: TGTGCCAGCAGCGTCGGGACAAGGCCTTGGGAGACCCAGTACTTC; CDR3: CASSVGTRPWETQYF
size: -; J: TRBJ2-3; V: TRBV20-1; length: 15; D: -; DNA: TGCAGTGCCAGCAGCTCACCAATTCATCCAGATACGCAGTATTTT; CDR3: CSASSSPIHPDTQYF
size: -; J: TRBJ2-7; V: TRBV7-2; length: 15; D: TRBD1; DNA: TGTGCCAGCAGCTTAGAAGGGACAGGGGTCTACGAGCAGTACTTC; CDR3: CASSLEGTGVYEQYF
size: -; J: TRBJ2-5; V: TRBV20-1; length: 13; D: TRBD2; DNA: TGCAGTGCCCACGGACTAGCTAGGGAGACCCAGTACTTC; CDR3: CSAHGLARETQYF
size: once; J: TRBJ1-5; V: TRBV19; length: 14; D: -; DNA: TGTGCCAGTAGTATGGGACAAAGAGATCAGCCCCAGCATTTT; CDR3: CASSMGQRDQPQHF
size: many; J: TRBJ1-1; V: TRBV20-1; length: 14; D: TRBD1; DNA: TGCAGTGCTTTCGGGACAGGGACGGGCACTGAAGCTTTCTTT; CDR3: CSAFGTGTGTEAFF
size: few; J: TRBJ1-1; V: TRBV6-5; length: 13; D: -; DNA: TGTGCCAGCAGTTACCGCAGGGGCACTGAAGCTTTCTTT; CDR3: CASSYRRGTEAFF
size: few; J: TRBJ2-3; V: TRBV6-2/TRBV6-3; length: 14; D: -; DNA: TGTGCCAGCAGTCCCCGACAGGATAAAGATACGCAGTATTTT; CDR3: CASSPRQDKDTQYF
size: many; J: TRBJ2-3; V: TRBV9; length: 16; D: -; DNA: TGTGCCAGCAGCGTAACGGACTTCCGAGAGGCCCATACGCAGTATTTT; CDR3: CASSVTDFREAHTQYF
size: many; J: TRBJ1-1; V: TRBV20-1; length: 13; D: TRBD1; DNA: TGCAGTGTACCGGGACAGGGCAGCACTGAAGCTTTCTTT; CDR3: CSVPGQGSTEAFF
size: -; J: TRBJ2-7; V: TRBV10-3; length: 18; D: -; DNA: TGTGCCATCAGTGACAAACTAACCGGTGATGCATACTCCTACGAGCAGTACTTC; CDR3: CAISDKLTGDAYSYEQYF
size: many; J: TRBJ2-3; V: TRBV2; length: 11; D: -; DNA: TGTGCCAGTAAAAACACAGATACGCAGTATTTT; CDR3: CASKNTDTQYF
size: many; J: TRBJ1-2; V: TRBV12-3/TRBV12-4; length: 11; D: -; DNA: TGTGCCAGCAGCCGAGATTATGGCTACACCTTC; CDR3: CASSRDYGYTF
size: many; J: TRBJ2-5; V: TRBV7-9; length: 16; D: -; DNA: TGTGCCAGCAGCTTAGGTATAGCTCCTATTCAAGAGACCCAGTACTTC; CDR3: CASSLGIAPIQETQYF
size: many; J: TRBJ1-6; V: TRBV20-1; length: 16; D: TRBD1; DNA: TGCAGTGCTAGAGAGCCGGGACAGCCCTATAATTCACCCCTCCACTTT; CDR3: CSAREPGQPYNSPLHF
size: few; J: TRBJ1-1; V: TRBV15; length: 13; D: -; DNA: TGTGCCACCAGCAGAGCAGGGAACACTGAAGCTTTCTTT; CDR3: CATSRAGNTEAFF
size: few; J: TRBJ1-1; V: TRBV28; length: 16; D: -; DNA: TGTGCCAGCAGTTTGATGCTTAGGGCGCAGGGGAGAGGAGCTTTCTTT; CDR3: CASSLMLRAQGRGAFF
size: -; J: TRBJ1-2; V: TRBV20-1; length: 12; D: -; DNA: TGCAGTGCTAGAGATGTACAGGATGGCTACACCTTC; CDR3: CSARDVQDGYTF
size: -; J: TRBJ2-5; V: TRBV24-1; length: 13; D: -; DNA: TGTGCCACCAGTAAACCGGAGGGGGAGACCCAGTACTTC; CDR3: CATSKPEGETQYF
size: -; J: TRBJ1-5; V: TRBV25-1; length: 14; D: -; DNA: TGTGCCAGCAGTGATCTCTCACAGGGTCAGCCCCAGCATTTT; CDR3: CASSDLSQGQPQHF
size: -; J: TRBJ2-1; V: TRBV20-1; length: 16; D: TRBD2; DNA: TGCAGTGCCACACCCGATAGCGGGAGGGCGTACAATGAGCAGTTCTTC; CDR3: CSATPDSGRAYNEQFF
size: -; J: TRBJ2-1; V: TRBV6-5; length: 16; D: TRBD1; DNA: TGTGCCAGCAGGGTCGGGACAGGGGGTTCCTACAATGAGCAGTTCTTC; CDR3: CASRVGTGGSYNEQFF
size: -; J: TRBJ2-5; V: TRBV4-2; length: 17; D: TRBD2; DNA: TGTGCCAGCAGCCCGTCCGGACTAGCGGGAGGCCTAGAGACCCAGTACTTC; CDR3: CASSPSGLAGGLETQYF
size: -; J: TRBJ2-1; V: TRBV24-1; length: 17; D: TRBD1; DNA: TGTGCCACCAGTGATCTACCTGGACAGGGGTCCTACAATGAGCAGTTCTTC; CDR3: CATSDLPGQGSYNEQFF